The 9 T cell receptor beta chains in this list originate from one sample, sequenced in a study of shared clonotypes between healthy human individuals. Here immunoSEQ multiplex PCR was the method, and the copy in TCRdb shows in-frame clones only, minus some. Of hundreds of thousands of clones listed, approximately 95% are singletons. Naive CD8 populations comprised CD45RO-negative cells positively selected for CCR7, excluding terminally differentiated effector memory CD45RA+ cells. The sequenced sample consisted of naive CD8+ T cells sorted from blood. These receptors were obtained from a woman aged 30 to 39 in good health.

This clone came up once. The V and J genes are TRBV4-1 and TRBJ2-7; D is perhaps TRBD2 (6 bases). Germline-derived CDR1 and CDR2 are MGHRA and YSYEKL. The CDR3 has 14 amino acids. Trimming pared 1 base from V and 6 bases from J, leaving 13 bases between. Here the CDR3 reads CASSQAPGVSEQYF. The DNA for the CDR3 is TGCGCCAGCAGCCAAGCACCGGGGGTGAGCGAGCAGTACTTC.

The chain uses TRBV7-9 and TRBJ2-7, with 9 bases matching TRBD2. J lost 3 bases, V lost 1 base, and 4 bases had no gene match. CDR1 and CDR2 from the germline V gene are SEHNR and FQNEAQ (reference sequence). CDR3 length equals 15 residues. Written as DNA, the CDR3 is TGTGCCAGCAGCTTAGTGACTAGCGGTTACTACGAGCAGTACTTC. Protein product: CASSLVTSGYYEQYF.

V usage is TRBV9 and J usage is TRBJ1-2; the D is unclear. The V gene lost 0 bases and the J gene lost 8 bases, with 11 bases spanning the gap. Germline assignment: CDR1 SGDLS and CDR2 YYNGEE. The CDR3 is made up of 13 amino acids. CDR3: CASSVGAGSGYTF. The CDR3, as DNA: TGTGCCAGCAGCGTAGGGGCGGGGAGCGGCTACACCTTC.

The J gene is TRBJ2-7, the V gene TRBV27; no clear D gene. CDR1 is MNHEY and CDR2 is SMNVEV in the germline V gene (reference sequence). This CDR3 is 16 amino acids long. V shed 7 bases and J shed 2 bases, with 21 bases lying between them. The CDR3 protein is CASTQVFAELTYEQYF. Written as DNA, the CDR3 is TGTGCCAGCACTCAGGTCTTCGCGGAACTTACCTACGAGCAGTACTTC.

V gene TRBV27 combines with J gene TRBJ2-7, with a possible D match to TRBD2 (8 bases). The V gene lost 6 bases and the J gene lost 0 bases, with 15 bases spanning the gap. Per germline, CDR1 MNHEY and CDR2 SMNVEV (reference sequence). This CDR3 is built from 15 residues. The CDR3 protein is CASSPGGGSSYEQYF. CDR3 DNA: TGTGCCAGCAGCCCGGGAGGGGGCAGCTCCTACGAGCAGTACTTC.

The rearrangement uses TRBV27 and TRBJ1-2; D remains ambiguous. The V gene's germline CDR1 is MNHEY and CDR2 SMNVEV (reference sequence). CDR3 length: 15 amino acids. V was pared by 7 bases and J by 0 bases, with 15 bases between. The CDR3 reads CASTQRGSANYGYTF. In DNA form, the CDR3 reads TGTGCCAGCACCCAGCGGGGTTCGGCTAACTATGGCTACACCTTC.

The chain joins TRBV10-2 to TRBJ2-7; 10 nucleotides line up with TRBD2. V was pared by 6 bases and J by 5 bases, with 7 bases of the junction left unmatched. The germline V gene has CDR1 WSHSY and CDR2 SAAADI. This CDR3 contains 14 residues. The CDR3 here is CASSPAGGINEQYF. The CDR3 DNA follows: TGCGCCAGCAGCCCAGCGGGAGGGATCAACGAGCAGTACTTC.

The rearrangement links TRBV7-7 to TRBJ2-3; D is undetermined. CDR3 length: 13 amino acids. V was clipped by 5 bases and J by 2 bases, with 8 bases between them. Germline V gene lookup returns CDR1 SSHAT and CDR2 FNYEAQ (reference sequence). The CDR3, as DNA: TGTGCCAGCAGCCCGTCGTCCACAGATACGCAGTATTTT. This translates into CASSPSSTDTQYF.

J is TRBJ2-7 and V is TRBV4-1; tentatively, D is TRBD1 or TRBD2 (6 bases each). Germline-derived CDR1 and CDR2 are MGHRA and YSYEKL. Trimming took 4 bases from V and 6 from J, leaving 16 bases between them. The CDR3 runs to 14 residues. CDR3 sequence: CASSPGAGPAEQYF. In DNA form, the CDR3 reads TGCGCCAGCAGCCCGGGGGCCGGGCCCGCCGAGCAGTACTTC.